This TCR beta chain was identified during a study of blood T cell repertoires in COVID-19. V was cut by 5 bases and J by 4 bases, with 21 bases left in between. CDR1 SGHVS and CDR2 FQNEAQ come from the germline V gene. The CDR3 is made up of 17 amino acids. TCRdb keeps only in-frame clones here, not all; method: immunoSEQ multiplex PCR. This repertoire shows about 54,000 clones, 87% found once; its top ten account for roughly 3.6%. The sequenced sample consisted of peripheral blood. The V call is TRBV7-8, the J call TRBJ1-5; D call uncertain. The sequence was collected from a middle-aged man with COVID-19, enrolled during active disease. The CDR3 region is CASSQGRPPFWNQPQHF. DNA for the CDR3: TGTGCCAGCAGCCAAGGGAGGCCTCCTTTCTGGAATCAGCCCCAGCATTTT.